The rows below give T cell receptor beta chains drawn from one sample of a study of cytomegalovirus exposure and HLA in healthy donors. The assay was immunoSEQ multiplex PCR, and TCRdb's table has in-frame clones only and misses some. The sample holds about 200,000 clones, more than 75% seen once. The sample taken for sequencing was PBMCs. The receptors stem from a woman in her thirties or forties in good health and CMV-seronegative. CDR3s include the opening cysteine and the closing phenylalanine or tryptophan. The D gene is left open where the match is weak. Expanded clones get a size class; other rows say once, few or many, or leave the size out.

J: TRBJ1-2; D: TRBD1; size: NA; V: TRBV4-1; DNA: TGCGCCAGCAGCCAAGTCAAGGGGAAGGACAGGAACTATGGCTACCCCTTC; CDR3: CASSQVKGKDRNYGYPF
J: TRBJ1-2; D: TRBD1; size: NA; V: TRBV18; DNA: TGTGCCAGCTCACCAAGGACAGGGGGCCTATCAGTTTATGGCTACACCTTC; CDR3: CASSPRTGGLSVYGYTF
J: TRBJ1-1; D: NA; size: NA; V: TRBV7-9; DNA: TGTGCCAGCAGCCCTAATTGGGAAGCTTTCTTT; CDR3: CASSPNWEAFF
J: TRBJ2-7; D: NA; size: NA; V: TRBV6-6; DNA: TGTGCCAGCAGTCGTCAGGGTATTGCTTCTGACGAGCAGTACTTC; CDR3: CASSRQGIASDEQYF
J: TRBJ2-2; D: TRBD1; size: NA; V: TRBV9; DNA: TGTGCCAGCAGCGTACTTTTTGGGGACAGGCCGAACACCGGGGAGCTGTTTTTT; CDR3: CASSVLFGDRPNTGELFF
J: TRBJ1-1; D: NA; size: NA; V: TRBV28; DNA: TGTGCCACGACTCAGACAGGTGGTTATGAAGCTTTCTTT; CDR3: CATTQTGGYEAFF
J: TRBJ2-7; D: NA; size: NA; V: TRBV19; DNA: TGTGCCAGTAGTATTACCCGATTTGGAGCCTACGAGCAGTACTTC; CDR3: CASSITRFGAYEQYF
J: TRBJ2-5; D: NA; size: NA; V: TRBV20-1; DNA: TGCAGTGCTAGAGATCTAAGTGCCCAGTACTTC; CDR3: CSARDLSAQYF
J: TRBJ1-2; D: NA; size: once; V: TRBV21-1; DNA: TGTGCCAGCGGCGGGGGGGATGGCTACACCTTC; CDR3: CASGGGDGYTF
J: TRBJ1-2; D: NA; size: few; V: TRBV27; DNA: TGTGCCAGCAGTTTATCTTTCAGGGCCCATGGCTACACCTTC; CDR3: CASSLSFRAHGYTF
J: TRBJ2-1; D: NA; size: NA; V: TRBV6-1; DNA: TGTGCCAGCAGTCGATCGACAGTTGGTGAGCAGTTCTTC; CDR3: CASSRSTVGEQFF
J: TRBJ1-1; D: NA; size: few; V: TRBV18; DNA: TGTGCCAGCTCACGGGACGGGGGAGACACTGAAGCTTTCTTT; CDR3: CASSRDGGDTEAFF
J: TRBJ2-7; D: NA; size: NA; V: TRBV7-2; DNA: TGTGCCAGCAGCTTAGAGCTTCGGGGCAGGGGGGTATCCTACGAGCAGTACTTC; CDR3: CASSLELRGRGVSYEQYF
J: TRBJ2-1; D: TRBD2; size: NA; V: TRBV25-1; DNA: TGTGCCAGCAGTGATCAACTAGCGGCTACTTACAATGAGCAGTTCTTC; CDR3: CASSDQLAATYNEQFF
J: TRBJ1-5; D: NA; size: once; V: TRBV18; DNA: TGTGCCAGCTCCCACCTCCAGGGTTCGGATCAGCCCCAGCATTTT; CDR3: CASSHLQGSDQPQHF
J: TRBJ2-5; D: TRBD1; size: NA; V: TRBV5-1; DNA: TGCGCCAGCAGCCGGACAGGCGAAGAGACCCAGTACTTC; CDR3: CASSRTGEETQYF
J: TRBJ1-5; D: TRBD1; size: NA; V: TRBV6-5; DNA: TGTGCCAGCAGTCGACAGGGGGATCAGCCCCAGCATTTT; CDR3: CASSRQGDQPQHF
J: TRBJ2-7; D: TRBD1; size: NA; V: TRBV5-6; DNA: TGTGCCAGCAGCTTGGGGGACAGGGAATACTTC; CDR3: CASSLGDREYF
J: TRBJ1-5; D: TRBD1; size: NA; V: TRBV4-1; DNA: TGCGCCAGCAGCCCCACCTCCGGGACAGCAAATCAGCCCCAGCATTTT; CDR3: CASSPTSGTANQPQHF
J: TRBJ1-1; D: NA; size: NA; V: TRBV19; DNA: TGTGCCAGTAGTATAGTGGGGGGCACTGAAGCTTTCTTT; CDR3: CASSIVGGTEAFF
J: TRBJ2-2; D: TRBD2; size: NA; V: TRBV7-6; DNA: TGTGCCAGCAGAACAATGAGCGGGAGAGTCCCGAACACCGGGGAGCTGTTTTTT; CDR3: CASRTMSGRVPNTGELFF
J: TRBJ2-7; D: TRBD1; size: NA; V: TRBV19; DNA: TGTGCCAGTAGCCCAGGGGGCCTCCACGAGCAGTACTTC; CDR3: CASSPGGLHEQYF
J: TRBJ2-2; D: TRBD2; size: NA; V: TRBV5-6; DNA: TGTGCCAGCAGCTTGTCGACTAGCGGGAGTCGTATTATCGGGGAGCTGTTTTTT; CDR3: CASSLSTSGSRIIGELFF
J: TRBJ1-5; D: NA; size: NA; V: TRBV12-5; DNA: TGTGCTAGTGGTTTGGCAGGGGTGCTGGGGGCGTTGGGGCAGCCCCAGCATTTT; CDR3: CASGLAGVLGALGQPQHF
J: TRBJ2-6; D: NA; size: NA; V: TRBV7-9; DNA: TGTGCCAGCAGCCGACAGGCAATGGGGGCCAACGTCCTGACTTTC; CDR3: CASSRQAMGANVLTF